The table lists the clone carrying this T cell receptor (beta chain) with a count of one. Naive CD8 cells were CD45RO-negative, positively selected for CCR7, excluding terminally differentiated effector memory CD45RA+ cells. The source of the sample is a study of shared clonotypes between healthy human individuals. Clones were sequenced by immunoSEQ multiplex PCR, and TCRdb holds only the in-frame ones, with some missing. The sample has about 580,000 clones, about 98% seen once. Germline CDR1 MNHNY, CDR2 SVGAGI (reference sequence). Trimming shortened V by 4 bases and J by 6 bases, and 7 bases separated the two germline ends. The length of the CDR3 is 11 residues.

This clonotype was sampled from a man aged 25 to 40 in good health. V and J are TRBV6-6 and TRBJ2-7, with D perhaps matching TRBD1 (5 bases). The specimen was naive CD8+ T cells sorted from blood. CDR3 in amino acids: CASSSGLEQYF. The CDR3 bases are TGTGCCAGCAGTTCAGGGCTCGAGCAGTACTTC.